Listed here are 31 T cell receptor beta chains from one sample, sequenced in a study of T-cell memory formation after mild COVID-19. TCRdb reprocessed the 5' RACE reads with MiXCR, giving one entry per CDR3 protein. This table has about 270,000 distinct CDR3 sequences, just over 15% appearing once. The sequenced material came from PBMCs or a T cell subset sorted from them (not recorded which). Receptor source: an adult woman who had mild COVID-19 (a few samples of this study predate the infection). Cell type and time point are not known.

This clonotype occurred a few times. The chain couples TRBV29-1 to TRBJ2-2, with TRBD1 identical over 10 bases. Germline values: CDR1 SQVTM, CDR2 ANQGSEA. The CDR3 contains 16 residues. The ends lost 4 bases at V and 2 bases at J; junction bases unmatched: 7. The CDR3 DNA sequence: TGCAGCGTTGTCGACAGGGGGCCTATAAACACCGGGGAGCTGTTTTTT. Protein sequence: CSVVDRGPINTGELFF.

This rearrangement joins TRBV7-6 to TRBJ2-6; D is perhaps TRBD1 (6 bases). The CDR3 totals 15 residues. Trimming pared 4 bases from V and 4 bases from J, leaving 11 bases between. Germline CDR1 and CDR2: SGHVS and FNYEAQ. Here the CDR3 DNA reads TGTGCCAGCAGCTCCAGGGGATCCGGGGCCAACGTCCTGACTTTC. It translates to CASSSRGSGANVLTF.

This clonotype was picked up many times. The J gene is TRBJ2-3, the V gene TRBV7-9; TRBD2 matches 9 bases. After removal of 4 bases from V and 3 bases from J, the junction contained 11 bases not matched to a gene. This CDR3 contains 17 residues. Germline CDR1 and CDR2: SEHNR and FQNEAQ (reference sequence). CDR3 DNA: TGTGCCAGCAGCTCGCCCCTAGCGGGAAGAGCGACAGATACGCAGTATTTT. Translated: CASSSPLAGRATDTQYF.

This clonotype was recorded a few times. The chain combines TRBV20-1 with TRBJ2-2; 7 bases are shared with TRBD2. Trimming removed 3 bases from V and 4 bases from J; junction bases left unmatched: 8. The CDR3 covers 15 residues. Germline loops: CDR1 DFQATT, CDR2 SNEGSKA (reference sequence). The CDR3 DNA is TGCAGTGCTAGTAGGCTAGCGGAGGGCACCGGGGAGCTGTTTTTT. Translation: CSASRLAEGTGELFF.

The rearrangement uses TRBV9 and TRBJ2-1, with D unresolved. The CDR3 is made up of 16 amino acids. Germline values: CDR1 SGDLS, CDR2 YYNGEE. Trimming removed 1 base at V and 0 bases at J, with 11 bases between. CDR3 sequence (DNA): TGTGCCAGCAGCGTACTCGGCAAGGGCTCCTACAATGAGCAGTTCTTC. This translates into CASSVLGKGSYNEQFF.

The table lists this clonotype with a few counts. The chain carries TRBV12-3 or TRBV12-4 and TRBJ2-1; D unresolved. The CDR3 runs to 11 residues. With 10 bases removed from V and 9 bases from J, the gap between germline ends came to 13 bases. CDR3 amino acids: CANRKRGEQFF. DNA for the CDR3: TGTGCCAACCGTAAGCGAGGTGAGCAGTTCTTC.

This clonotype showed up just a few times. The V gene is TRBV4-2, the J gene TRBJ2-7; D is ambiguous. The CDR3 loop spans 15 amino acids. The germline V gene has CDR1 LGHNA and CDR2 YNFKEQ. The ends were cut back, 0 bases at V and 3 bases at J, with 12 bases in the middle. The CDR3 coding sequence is TGTGCCAGCAGCCAAGAAAGGAGCCCAATCTACGAGCAGTACTTC. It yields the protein CASSQERSPIYEQYF.

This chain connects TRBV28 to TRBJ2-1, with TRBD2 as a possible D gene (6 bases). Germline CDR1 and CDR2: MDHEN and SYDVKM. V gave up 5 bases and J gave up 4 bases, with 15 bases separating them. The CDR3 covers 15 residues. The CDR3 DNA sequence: TGTGCCAGCAGTACTGGCGCGGAGGGGTACAATGAGCAGTTCTTC. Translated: CASSTGAEGYNEQFF. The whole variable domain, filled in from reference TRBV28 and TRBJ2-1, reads DVKVTQSSRYLVKRTGEKVFLECVQDMDHENMFWYRQDPGLGLRLIYFSYDVKMKEKGDIPEGYSVSREKKERFSLILESASTNQTSMYLCASSTGAEGYNEQFFGPGTRLTVL.

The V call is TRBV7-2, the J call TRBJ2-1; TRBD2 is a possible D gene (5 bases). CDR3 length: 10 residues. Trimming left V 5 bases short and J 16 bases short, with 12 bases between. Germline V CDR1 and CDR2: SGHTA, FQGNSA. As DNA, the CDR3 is TGTGCCAGCAGCCCAGGCGAGGGATTCTTC. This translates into CASSPGEGFF. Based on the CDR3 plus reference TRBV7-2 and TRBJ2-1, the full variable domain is GAGVSQSPSNKVTEKGKDVELRCDPISGHTALYWYRQSLGQGLEFLIYFQGNSAPDKSGLPSDRFSAERTGGSVSTLTIQRTQQEDSAVYLCASSPGEGFFGPGTRLTVL.

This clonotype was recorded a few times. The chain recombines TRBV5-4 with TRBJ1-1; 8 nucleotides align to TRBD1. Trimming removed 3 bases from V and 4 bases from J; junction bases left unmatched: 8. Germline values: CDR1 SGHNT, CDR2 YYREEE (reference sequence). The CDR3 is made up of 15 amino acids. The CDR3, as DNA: TGTGCCAGCAGCTCGACAGGGGAGGGGGGCACTGAAGCTTTCTTT. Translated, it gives CASSSTGEGGTEAFF. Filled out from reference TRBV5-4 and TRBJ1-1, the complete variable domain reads ETGVTQSPTHLIKTRGQQVTLRCSSQSGHNTVSWYQQALGQGPQFIFQYYREEENGRGNFPPRFSGLQFPNYSSELNVNALELDDSALYLCASSSTGEGGTEAFFGQGTRLTVV.

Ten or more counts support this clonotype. Written as DNA, the CDR3 is TGTGCCATCAGTGGAGGGGAAATCTCCTACGAGCAGTACTTC. Protein sequence: CAISGGEISYEQYF. The chain carries TRBV10-3 and TRBJ2-7, with D perhaps TRBD1 or TRBD2 (5 bases each). CDR3 length equals 14 residues. Between the trimmed V and J ends, which lost 4 bases and 0 bases, there was a span of 10 bases. Germline lookup yields CDR1 ENHRY and CDR2 SYGVKD.

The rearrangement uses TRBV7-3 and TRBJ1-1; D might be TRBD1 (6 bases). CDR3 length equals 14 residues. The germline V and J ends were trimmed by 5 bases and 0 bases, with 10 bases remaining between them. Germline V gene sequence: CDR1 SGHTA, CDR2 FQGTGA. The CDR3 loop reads CASSPGVVNTEAFF. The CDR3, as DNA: TGTGCCAGCAGCCCAGGGGTGGTGAACACTGAAGCTTTCTTT.

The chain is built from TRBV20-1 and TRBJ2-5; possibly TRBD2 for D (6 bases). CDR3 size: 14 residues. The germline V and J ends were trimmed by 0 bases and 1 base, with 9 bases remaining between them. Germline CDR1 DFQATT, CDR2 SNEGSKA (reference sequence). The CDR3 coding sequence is TGCAGTGCTAGAGAGTTGGGGGGCCAAGAGACCCAGTACTTC. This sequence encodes CSARELGGQETQYF.

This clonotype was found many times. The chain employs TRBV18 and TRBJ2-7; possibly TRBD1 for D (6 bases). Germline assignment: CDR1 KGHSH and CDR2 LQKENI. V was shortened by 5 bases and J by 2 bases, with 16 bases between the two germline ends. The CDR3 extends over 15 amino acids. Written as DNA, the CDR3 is TGTGCCAGCTCATCTAAGAACACAGGGCCCTACGAGCAGTACTTC. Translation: CASSSKNTGPYEQYF.

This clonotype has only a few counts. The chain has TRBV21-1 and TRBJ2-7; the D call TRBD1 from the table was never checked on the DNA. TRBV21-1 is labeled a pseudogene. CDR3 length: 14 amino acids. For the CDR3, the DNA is TGTGCCAGCAGCTCGGGGGGTTTGTTGGACGAGCAGTACTTC. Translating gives CASSSGGLLDEQYF.

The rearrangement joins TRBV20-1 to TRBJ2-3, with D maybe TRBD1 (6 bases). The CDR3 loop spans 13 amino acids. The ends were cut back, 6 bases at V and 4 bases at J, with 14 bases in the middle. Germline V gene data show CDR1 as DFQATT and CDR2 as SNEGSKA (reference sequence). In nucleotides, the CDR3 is TGCAGTGCAAAGTATACAGGGCCAGATACGCAGTATTTT. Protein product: CSAKYTGPDTQYF.

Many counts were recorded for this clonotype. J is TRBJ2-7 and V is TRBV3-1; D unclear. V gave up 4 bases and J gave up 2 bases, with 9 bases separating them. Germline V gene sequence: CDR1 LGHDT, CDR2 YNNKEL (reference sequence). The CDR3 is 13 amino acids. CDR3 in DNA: TGTGCCAGCAGCCTCTCGGGTACCTACGAGCAGTACTTC. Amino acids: CASSLSGTYEQYF.

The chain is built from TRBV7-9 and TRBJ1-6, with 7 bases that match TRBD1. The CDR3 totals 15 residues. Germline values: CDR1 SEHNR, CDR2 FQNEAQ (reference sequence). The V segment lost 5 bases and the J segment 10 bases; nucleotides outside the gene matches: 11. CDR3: CASSPNRGSQSPLHF. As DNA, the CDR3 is TGTGCCAGCAGCCCGAACAGGGGATCGCAATCACCCCTCCACTTT.

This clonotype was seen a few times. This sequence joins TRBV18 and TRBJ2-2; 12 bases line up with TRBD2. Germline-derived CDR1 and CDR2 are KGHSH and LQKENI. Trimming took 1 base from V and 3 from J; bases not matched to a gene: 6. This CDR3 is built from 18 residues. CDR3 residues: CASSPRTSGAGDTGELFF. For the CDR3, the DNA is TGTGCCAGCTCACCACGGACTAGCGGGGCCGGGGACACCGGGGAGCTGTTTTTT.

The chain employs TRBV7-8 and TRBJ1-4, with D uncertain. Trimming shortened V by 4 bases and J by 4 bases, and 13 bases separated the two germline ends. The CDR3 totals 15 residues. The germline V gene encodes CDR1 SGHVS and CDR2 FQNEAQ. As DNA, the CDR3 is TGTGCCAGCAGCTCAGACCGTCCTTATAATGAAAAACTGTTTTTT. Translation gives CASSSDRPYNEKLFF.

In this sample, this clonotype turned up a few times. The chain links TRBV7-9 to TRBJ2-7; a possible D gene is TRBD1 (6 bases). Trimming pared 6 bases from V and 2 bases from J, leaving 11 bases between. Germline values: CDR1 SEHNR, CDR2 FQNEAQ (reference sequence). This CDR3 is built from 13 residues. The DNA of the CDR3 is TGTGCCAGCAGGGGGGCTGACACCTACGAGCAGTACTTC. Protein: CASRGADTYEQYF.

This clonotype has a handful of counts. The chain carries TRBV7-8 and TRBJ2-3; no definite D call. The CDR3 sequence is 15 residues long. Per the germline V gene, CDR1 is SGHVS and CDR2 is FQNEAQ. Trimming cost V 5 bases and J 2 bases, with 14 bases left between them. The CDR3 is CASSTNTLSTDTQYF. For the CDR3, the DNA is TGTGCCAGCAGCACGAACACACTTTCCACAGATACGCAGTATTTT.

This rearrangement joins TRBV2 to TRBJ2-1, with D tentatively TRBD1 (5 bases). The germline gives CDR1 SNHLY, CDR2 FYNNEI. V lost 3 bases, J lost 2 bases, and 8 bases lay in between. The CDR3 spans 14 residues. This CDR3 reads CASSERTTYNEQFF. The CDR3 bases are TGTGCCAGCAGTGAGAGGACAACCTACAATGAGCAGTTCTTC.

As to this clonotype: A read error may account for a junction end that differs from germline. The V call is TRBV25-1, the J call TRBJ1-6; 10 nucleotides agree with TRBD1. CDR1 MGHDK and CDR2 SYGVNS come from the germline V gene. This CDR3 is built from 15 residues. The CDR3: CASSESGTGVSPIHF. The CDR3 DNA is TGTGCCAGCAGTGAATCCGGGACAGGGGTTTCACCCATCCACTTT.

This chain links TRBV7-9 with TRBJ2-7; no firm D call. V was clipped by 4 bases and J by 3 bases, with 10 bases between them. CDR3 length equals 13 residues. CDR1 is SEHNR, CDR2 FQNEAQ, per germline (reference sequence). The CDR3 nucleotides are TGTGCCAGCAGCTCCTGGTCGTACTACGAGCAGTACTTC. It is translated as CASSSWSYYEQYF.

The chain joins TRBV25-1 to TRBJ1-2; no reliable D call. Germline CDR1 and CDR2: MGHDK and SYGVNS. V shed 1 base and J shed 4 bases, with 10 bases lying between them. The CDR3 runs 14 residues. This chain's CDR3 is CASSEWKGSYGYTF. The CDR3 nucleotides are TGTGCCAGCAGTGAATGGAAGGGATCCTATGGCTACACCTTC.

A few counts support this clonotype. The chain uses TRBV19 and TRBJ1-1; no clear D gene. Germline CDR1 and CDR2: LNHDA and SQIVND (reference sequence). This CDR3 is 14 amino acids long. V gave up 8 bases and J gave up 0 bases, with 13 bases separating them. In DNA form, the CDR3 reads TGTGCCAGTTCCAGGAGAACCATGAACACTGAAGCTTTCTTT. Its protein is CASSRRTMNTEAFF.

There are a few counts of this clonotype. The CDR3 reads CASSQDPGAEQYF. CDR3 nucleotides: TGCGCCAGCAGCCAAGATCCAGGGGCCGAGCAGTACTTC. This rearrangement joins TRBV4-1 to TRBJ2-7, with TRBD1 as a possible D gene (6 bases). In germline, CDR1 is MGHRA, CDR2 YSYEKL. The CDR3 loop spans 13 amino acids. V lost 0 bases to trimming and J lost 6 bases, with 9 bases between them.

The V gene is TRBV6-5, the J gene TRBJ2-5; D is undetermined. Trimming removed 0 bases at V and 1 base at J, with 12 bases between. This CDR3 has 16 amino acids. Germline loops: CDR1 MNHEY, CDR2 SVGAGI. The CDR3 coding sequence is TGTGCCAGCAGTTACTCGAATATGCGTGTCCAAGAGACCCAGTACTTC. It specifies CASSYSNMRVQETQYF.

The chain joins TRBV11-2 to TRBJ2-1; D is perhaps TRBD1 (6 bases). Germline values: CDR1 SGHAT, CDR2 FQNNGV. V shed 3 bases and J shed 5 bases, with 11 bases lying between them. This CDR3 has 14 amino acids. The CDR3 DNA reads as TGTGCCAGCAGCTTTGACAGGTTCAACAATGAGCAGTTCTTC. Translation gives CASSFDRFNNEQFF.

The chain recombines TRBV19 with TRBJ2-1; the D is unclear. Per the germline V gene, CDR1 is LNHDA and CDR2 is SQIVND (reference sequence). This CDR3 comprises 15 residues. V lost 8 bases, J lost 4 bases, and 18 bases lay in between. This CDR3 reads CASRVVGLGYNEQFF. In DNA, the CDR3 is TGTGCCAGTCGCGTAGTAGGGTTGGGTTACAATGAGCAGTTCTTC.